The 6 T cell receptor beta chains reported below all come from one sample, sequenced in a study of Tregs in tolerant kidney transplant recipients. Profiled with immunoSEQ multiplex PCR; TCRdb holds only in-frame clones, not every one. The sample carries some 55,000 clones, 75% to 90% recorded once. The source was Tregs from blood, collected before the transplant. The source is a human donor who received a combined kidney and bone marrow transplant.

In this sample, this clone turned up once. The rearrangement joins TRBV6-5 to TRBJ1-1; D call uncertain. The length of the CDR3 is 16 residues. Germline CDR1 reads MNHEY; CDR2 reads SVGAGI. V lost 0 bases, J lost 2 bases, and 13 bases lay in between. The CDR3 DNA follows: TGTGCCAGCAGTTACTCGATAACCCGGGCCAACACTGAAGCTTTCTTT. Protein: CASSYSITRANTEAFF.

In DNA, the CDR3 is TGTGCCAGCAGCTTAACCGGGACACCCGAGCAGTACTTC. It yields the protein CASSLTGTPEQYF. This chain joins TRBV7-9 and TRBJ2-7; D is perhaps TRBD1 (6 bases). Trimming cost V 2 bases and J 6 bases, with 11 bases left between them. The germline V gene encodes CDR1 SEHNR and CDR2 FQNEAQ (reference sequence). The CDR3 has 13 residues.

The count of this clone is one. The chain uses TRBV5-6 and TRBJ1-2; D possibly corresponds to TRBD1 (5 bases). The CDR3 consists of 12 residues. Germline loops: CDR1 SGHDT, CDR2 YYEEEE. Trimming shortened V by 1 base and J by 8 bases, and 9 bases separated the two germline ends. CDR3 sequence (DNA): TGTGCCAGCAGCTTGAGAGGGGAGGGCTACACCTTC. Translation: CASSLRGEGYTF.

The chain employs TRBV5-4 and TRBJ2-3; 14 bases agree with TRBD2. Germline CDR1 SGHNT, CDR2 YYREEE (reference sequence). V trimming: 1 base; J trimming: 4 bases; junction bases outside the gene matches: 8. The CDR3 sequence is 18 residues long. The CDR3 sequence is CASSLKGTSGGRADTQYF. The CDR3 DNA sequence: TGTGCCAGCAGCTTGAAGGGGACTAGCGGGGGTAGGGCAGATACGCAGTATTTT.

The chain has TRBV19 and TRBJ1-1; 9 bases are shared with TRBD1. The CDR3 sequence is 15 residues long. Germline assignment: CDR1 LNHDA and CDR2 SQIVND (reference sequence). V was clipped by 8 bases and J by 1 base; unmatched bases: 8. CDR3: CASPPTGGANTEAFF. CDR3 coding DNA: TGTGCCAGTCCCCCGACAGGGGGAGCGAACACTGAAGCTTTCTTT.

This chain joins TRBV28 and TRBJ1-2; D perhaps matches TRBD1 (5 bases). This CDR3 has 12 residues. V lost 1 base and J lost 10, with 10 bases in between. Germline CDR1 MDHEN, CDR2 SYDVKM. The CDR3 DNA sequence: TGTGCCAGCAGTTTATTCCAGGGCGACTACACCTTC. Translation: CASSLFQGDYTF.